The subject of this entry is one TCR beta chain. Its antigen is still unknown. Trimming pared 5 bases from V and 0 bases from J, leaving 11 bases between. This CDR3 comprises 14 residues. Germline V lookup: CDR1 SGHKS, CDR2 YYEKEE (reference sequence). This entry comes from a study of T cell responses to AZD1222 COVID-19 vaccine. Notes on the study in general: It should be noted that donors were predominantly white British and more often female, and clonal diversity was possibly underestimated. Among AZD1222 vaccinees, only five or six were seropositive at baseline. Unmutated variant regions are reportedly the target of nearly half of TCRs that are spike-specific.

Here immunoSEQ multiplex PCR was the method, and the copy in TCRdb shows in-frame clones only, minus some. The sample shows fewer than 150,000 clones, approximately 95% of them seen only once. The gene calls are TRBV5-5 and TRBJ1-1; possibly TRBD1 for D (5 bases). The sequence came from an adult who received the AZD1222 COVID-19 vaccine. The sample consisted of peripheral blood, taken 28 days after the second AZD1222 dose. Here the CDR3 DNA reads TGTGCCAGCAGACTCGACAGCTTGAACACTGAAGCTTTCTTT. Translation: CASRLDSLNTEAFF.